This entry concerns a single T cell receptor beta chain. Its antigen is undetermined. These data are taken from a study of T cell responses to AZD1222 COVID-19 vaccine. The study, taken as a whole, reports: The study found Spike-specific TCR breadth and depth rose after two AZD1222 doses.

The CDR3 contains 16 residues. V shed 6 bases, J shed 7 bases, and the junction held 14 bases outside the gene matches. In germline, CDR1 is KGHDR, CDR2 SFDVKD. Produced via immunoSEQ multiplex PCR; TCRdb's table is partial and in-frame only. The repertoire has some 130,000 clones, approximately 90% of them found once; the top ten carry approximately 20%. The chain joins TRBV24-1 to TRBJ1-2, with TRBD1 identical over 9 bases. Specimen: peripheral blood, collected on day 0 of AZD1222 vaccination. The sequence was obtained from an adult in good health. CDR3 sequence: CATSSGTGRSVGGYTF. DNA of the CDR3: TGTGCCACCAGTTCCGGGACAGGGAGATCGGTGGGTGGCTACACCTTC.